Below, 26 T cell receptor beta chains from the same sample are listed, as sequenced in a study of shared clonotypes between healthy human individuals. The protocol was immunoSEQ multiplex PCR, while the TCRdb copy is restricted to in-frame clones and leaves out a portion. The sample holds about 1.5 million clones, approximately 98% seen once. The source material was naive CD4+ T cells sorted from blood. Subset: CD45RA+ positively selected. These receptors all stem from a man aged 25-40 years in good health.

As for this clone: The junction differs from germline at one of its ends, possibly a read error. The J gene is TRBJ1-4, the V gene TRBV15; D uncertain. The CDR3 totals 14 residues. Germline lookup yields CDR1 LNHNV and CDR2 YYDKDF (reference sequence). CDR3 loop: CATGSGVAYEKLFF. DNA for the CDR3: TGTGCCACCGGATCCGGAGTGGCTTATGAAAAACTATTTTTT.

V and J are TRBV2 and TRBJ2-7; the match to TRBD1 covers 7 bases. The CDR3 extends over 15 amino acids. J gave up 2 bases and V 3 bases, and 7 bases lay outside the gene matches. CDR1 SNHLY and CDR2 FYNNEI come from the germline V gene. CDR3 coding DNA: TGTGCCAGCAGTGAGGCCGGGACAGCTACCTACGAGCAGTACTTC. Amino acids: CASSEAGTATYEQYF.

In its sample, this clone was seen once. The chain recombines TRBV25-1 with TRBJ1-4; D is ambiguous. There are 12 residues in the CDR3. Germline CDR1 MGHDK, CDR2 SYGVNS. The V gene lost 4 bases and the J gene lost 6 bases, with 6 bases spanning the gap. The CDR3 spells CASSAAHEKLFF. The CDR3 DNA is TGTGCCAGCAGTGCCGCCCATGAAAAACTGTTTTTT.

V gene TRBV7-3 combines with J gene TRBJ2-1; D tentatively fits TRBD1 or TRBD2 (7 bases each). Germline assignment: CDR1 SGHTA and CDR2 FQGTGA. This CDR3 is 16 amino acids long. V lost 5 bases and J lost 1, with 15 bases in between. CDR3 DNA: TGTGCCAGCAGCCCACACAGGGGAGGGTCCTACAATGAGCAGTTCTTC. It encodes CASSPHRGGSYNEQFF.

This chain uses TRBV7-3 with TRBJ2-7; D might be TRBD1 (6 bases). Trimming left V 1 base short and J 2 bases short, with 9 bases between. CDR3 length: 14 residues. CDR1 and CDR2 (germline): SGHTA, FQGTGA. CDR3: CASSLIGGPYEQYF. In nucleotides, the CDR3 is TGTGCCAGCAGCTTAATTGGGGGCCCCTACGAGCAGTACTTC.

J is TRBJ2-7 and V is TRBV6-5; D may be TRBD1 or TRBD2 (5 bases each). The germline CDR1 and CDR2 sequences are MNHEY and SVGAGI. The CDR3 is 12 residues long. Trimming cost V 5 bases and J 6 bases, with 11 bases left between them. In nucleotides, the CDR3 is TGTGCCAGCAGTCGGGACCCGGCCGAGCAGTACTTC. The encoded protein is CASSRDPAEQYF.

The chain is built from TRBV9 and TRBJ1-2; a possible D gene is TRBD1 (5 bases). Germline CDR1 reads SGDLS; CDR2 reads YYNGEE. V dropped 4 bases and J dropped 4 bases, with 17 bases sitting between them. The CDR3 runs to 15 residues. CDR3 in amino acids: CASSPQELGGYGYTF. The CDR3 bases are TGTGCCAGCAGCCCTCAAGAACTTGGGGGCTATGGCTACACCTTC. Full variable domain (outside the CDR3, taken from reference TRBV9 and TRBJ1-2): DSGVTQTPKHLITATGQRVTLRCSPRSGDLSVYWYQQSLDQGLQFLIQYYNGEERAKGNILERFSAQQFPDLHSELNLSSLELGDSALYFCASSPQELGGYGYTFGSGTRLTVV.

The rearrangement links TRBV11-2 to TRBJ1-1, with TRBD1 as a possible D gene (5 bases). V was cut by 5 bases and J by 4 bases, with 14 bases left in between. This CDR3 contains 14 residues. Germline-derived CDR1 and CDR2 are SGHAT and FQNNGV. The CDR3 is CASSVTEGITEAFF. The CDR3 DNA reads TGTGCCAGCAGCGTGACTGAGGGGATCACTGAAGCTTTCTTT.

This chain joins TRBV13 and TRBJ2-5; 12 positions agree with TRBD1. CDR3 length equals 14 residues. With 5 bases clipped from V and 7 bases from J, the junction kept 5 bases outside the gene matches. Germline V CDR1 and CDR2: PRHDT, FYEKMQ (reference sequence). CDR3 sequence (DNA): TGTGCCAGCAGCGCAGGGACAGGGGGCTCGACCCAGTACTTC. Protein: CASSAGTGGSTQYF. The entire variable domain, with the rest obtained from reference TRBV13 and TRBJ2-5, is as follows: AAGVIQSPRHLIKEKRETATLKCYPIPRHDTVYWYQQGPGQDPQFLISFYEKMQSDKGSIPDRFSAQQFSDYHSELNMSSLELGDSALYFCASSAGTGGSTQYFGPGTRLLVL.

The V gene is TRBV20-1, the J gene TRBJ2-1; possibly TRBD2 for D (5 bases). The CDR3 is 11 residues long. The germline V gene encodes CDR1 DFQATT and CDR2 SNEGSKA (reference sequence). The CDR3 region has the DNA TGCCGAGCTTGGAGCGGCAATGAGCAGTTCTTC. This sequence encodes CRAWSGNEQFF.

The chain employs TRBV7-2 and TRBJ2-2, with TRBD2 matching over 10 bases. V shed 5 bases and J 1 base; nucleotides not matched to a gene: 1. The CDR3 length is 15 residues. Germline loops: CDR1 SGHTA, CDR2 FQGNSA. The DNA of the CDR3 is TGTGCCAGCAGCAGGACTAGCGGGAACACCGGGGAGCTGTTTTTT. Its translation is CASSRTSGNTGELFF.

The chain recombines TRBV5-1 with TRBJ2-5, with a possible D match to TRBD1 (5 bases). Trimming removed 3 bases at V and 2 bases at J, with 14 bases between. Germline values: CDR1 SGHRS, CDR2 YFSETQ. The CDR3 has 15 residues. The CDR3, as DNA: TGCGCCAGCAGCTCCAGGGTTCCGAGGCAAGAGACCCAGTACTTC. Residues: CASSSRVPRQETQYF.

The J gene is TRBJ1-1, the V gene TRBV9; 11 bases align to TRBD1. The trim removed 3 bases at V and 6 bases at J, leaving 7 bases unmatched. The CDR3 totals 15 residues. Germline CDR1 SGDLS, CDR2 YYNGEE. CDR3 coding DNA: TGTGCCAGCAGCGGAAGGACAGGGGGCCGGGCTGAAGCTTTCTTT. Its protein is CASSGRTGGRAEAFF. The whole variable domain, filled in from reference TRBV9 and TRBJ1-1, reads DSGVTQTPKHLITATGQRVTLRCSPRSGDLSVYWYQQSLDQGLQFLIQYYNGEERAKGNILERFSAQQFPDLHSELNLSSLELGDSALYFCASSGRTGGRAEAFFGQGTRLTVV.

As to this clone: Other DNA sequences in this sample translate to the same CDR3. V gene TRBV6-6 combines with J gene TRBJ1-5; D gene unclear. Germline V gene data show CDR1 as MNHNY and CDR2 as SVGAGI (reference sequence). The CDR3 consists of 13 residues. V was pared by 1 base and J by 4 bases, with 5 bases between. The CDR3 bases are TGTGCCAGCAGTTACTACAGTAATCAGCCCCAGCATTTT. Translation: CASSYYSNQPQHF.

The chain has TRBV6-5 and TRBJ2-1; D is unclear. The CDR3 has 10 amino acids. V lost 2 bases and J 10 bases, leaving 3 bases between the germline ends. Germline V gene sequence: CDR1 MNHEY, CDR2 SVGAGI. CDR3 nucleotides: TGTGCCAGCAGTTACGGGGAGCAGTTCTTC. The encoded protein is CASSYGEQFF.

The V call is TRBV6-1, the J call TRBJ1-4; 9 positions match TRBD1. In germline, CDR1 is MNHNS, CDR2 SASEGT. The CDR3 sequence is 14 residues long. J was trimmed by 6 bases and V by 10 bases; bases with no gene match: 9. CDR3 nucleotides: TGTGCCACCGGGCGCGGGACAGGGTATGAAAAACTGTTTTTT. This gives the protein CATGRGTGYEKLFF.

The rearrangement links TRBV18 to TRBJ1-4; D is unresolved. Trimming pared 3 bases from V and 0 bases from J, leaving 11 bases between. This CDR3 comprises 16 residues. Germline V gene lookup returns CDR1 KGHSH and CDR2 LQKENI. CDR3 loop: CASSPTGSATNEKLFF. The DNA for the CDR3 is TGTGCCAGCTCACCGACCGGGAGCGCAACTAATGAAAAACTGTTTTTT. Supplemented by reference TRBV18 and TRBJ1-4, the full variable domain reads NAGVMQNPRHLVRRRGQEARLRCSPMKGHSHVYWYRQLPEEGLKFMVYLQKENIIDESGMPKERFSAEFPKEGPSILRIQQVVRGDSAAYFCASSPTGSATNEKLFFGSGTQLSVL.

Concerning this clone itself: Other DNA sequences from this sample encode an identical CDR3 as well. J is TRBJ2-7 and V is TRBV5-4; D is unclear. This CDR3 region has 12 residues. From germline, CDR1 is SGHNT and CDR2 YYREEE (reference sequence). V lost 0 bases, J lost 4 bases, and 5 bases lay in between. The CDR3 nucleotides are TGTGCCAGCAGCTTGGAATCGTACGAGCAGTACTTC. It encodes CASSLESYEQYF.

The chain couples TRBV7-9 to TRBJ1-5; TRBD1 is a possible D gene (5 bases). This CDR3 region has 14 residues. V lost 1 base and J 9 bases, leaving 13 bases between the germline ends. CDR1 and CDR2 from the germline V gene are SEHNR and FQNEAQ (reference sequence). The CDR3 coding sequence is TGTGCCAGCAGCTTAGGGGGCCTAGCAGGGCCCCAGCATTTT. It specifies CASSLGGLAGPQHF.

To note about this clone: A read error may account for a junction end that differs from germline. The chain joins TRBV7-7 to TRBJ2-2; 10 bases agree with TRBD2. The germline V gene has CDR1 SSHAT and CDR2 FNYEAQ (reference sequence). The CDR3 extends over 17 amino acids. CDR3 nucleotide sequence: TGTGCTAGCAGCTTCCGTGCTGTGACTAGCGGGTCCGGGGAGCTGTTTTTT. Translating gives CASSFRAVTSGSGELFF.

This rearrangement joins TRBV27 to TRBJ1-2; 11 nucleotides agree with TRBD1. Germline V gene data show CDR1 as MNHEY and CDR2 as SMNVEV (reference sequence). J was trimmed by 7 bases and V by 5 bases; bases with no gene match: 6. This CDR3 is built from 14 residues. This CDR3 is CASSRTGGNGGYTF. The CDR3 coding sequence is TGTGCCAGCAGTAGGACAGGGGGCAATGGTGGCTACACCTTC.

The V gene is TRBV29-1, the J gene TRBJ1-2; 8 bases line up with TRBD1. In germline, CDR1 is SQVTM, CDR2 ANQGSEA. CDR3 length: 14 residues. V lost 3 bases to trimming and J lost 3 bases; unmatched junction nucleotides: 6. The CDR3, as DNA: TGCAGCGTTGATCCGGGACAGGTACACTATGGCTACACCTTC. Protein sequence: CSVDPGQVHYGYTF. Supplemented by reference TRBV29-1 and TRBJ1-2, the full variable domain reads SAVISQKPSRDICQRGTSLTIQCQVDSQVTMMFWYRQQPGQSLTLIATANQGSEATYESGFVIDKFPISRPNLTFSTLTVSNMSPEDSSIYLCSVDPGQVHYGYTFGSGTRLTVV.

The J gene is TRBJ2-2, the V gene TRBV30, with D possibly matching TRBD1 (6 bases). In germline, CDR1 is GTSNPN, CDR2 SVGIG (reference sequence). The CDR3 runs 13 residues. V was shortened by 3 bases and J by 4 bases, with 9 bases between the two germline ends. CDR3 region: CAWRPQGTGELFF. CDR3 nucleotides: TGTGCCTGGAGGCCACAGGGCACCGGGGAGCTGTTTTTT.

This sequence joins TRBV29-1 and TRBJ2-1; TRBD2 aligns across 10 bases. This CDR3 has 15 residues. V shed 4 bases, J shed 10 bases, and the junction held 13 bases outside the gene matches. From germline, CDR1 is SQVTM and CDR2 ANQGSEA. For the CDR3, the DNA is TGCAGCGTTGGTCCCCGGCTAGCGGGAGTCCACGAGCAGTTCTTC. This codes for CSVGPRLAGVHEQFF.

V and J are TRBV11-2 and TRBJ1-1, with D hard to call. From germline, CDR1 is SGHAT and CDR2 FQNNGV. The CDR3 is 16 amino acids. V lost 5 bases to trimming and J lost 0 bases, with 16 bases between them. The CDR3 protein is CASSQWFVSMNTEAFF. The CDR3 DNA sequence: TGTGCCAGCAGCCAGTGGTTTGTCAGCATGAACACTGAAGCTTTCTTT.

As concerns this clone: Other DNA sequences in this specimen translate into the identical CDR3. The rearrangement links TRBV7-3 to TRBJ2-2; D ambiguous. V lost 1 base to trimming and J lost 2 bases, with 5 bases between them. There are 14 residues in the CDR3. The germline V gene encodes CDR1 SGHTA and CDR2 FQGTGA. CDR3 sequence: CASSLNSNTGELFF. In nucleotides, the CDR3 is TGTGCCAGCAGCTTAAATTCAAACACCGGGGAGCTGTTTTTT.